This T cell receptor (beta chain) was obtained from a study of T cell responses to AZD1222 COVID-19 vaccine. Study results and caveats: Spike-spanning, vaccine-associated CD4 TCRs were dominant at 160-218 and 743-854. Clonal diversity was possibly underestimated, and the donors were mostly white British, with more females. Spike-specific TCR breadth and depth rose after two AZD1222 doses. Targeting of unmutated variant regions was reportedly seen in nearly half of spike-specific TCRs.

As regards this clone: Its antigen is still unknown.

Losses at the gene ends were 4 bases for V and 5 bases for J; bases not matched to a gene: 7. The CDR3 consists of 14 residues. Germline values: CDR1 SGHDT, CDR2 YYEEEE. Only in-frame clones appear in the TCRdb table, and some are missing; sequencing was by immunoSEQ multiplex PCR. The sample yields tens of thousands of clones, about 89% seen once. The receptor was derived from an adult in good health. This chain connects TRBV5-6 to TRBJ2-7; 9 bases map to TRBD2. Sample: peripheral blood, taken on day 0 of MenACWY control vaccination. CDR3 in DNA: TGTGCCAGCAGCGTTGCCGGGACTAGCAACGAGCAGTACTTC. Its translation: CASSVAGTSNEQYF.